This T cell receptor beta chain was recovered during a study of persistence of HIV-infected CD4 T cells. Nonspecific anti-CD3/anti-CD28 bead stimulation represents the broad CD4+ T cell repertoire. Sorting of responding CD4+ T cells relied on upregulated CD40 ligand together with CD69. Suppressive ART was started during chronic HIV-1 infection in these adults. Donors had CD4+ T cell counts above 400 cells/uL and were CMV-seropositive. Regarding this clone: What it recognizes is unknown.

This CDR3 region has 15 residues. V was pared by 6 bases and J by 11 bases, with 25 bases between. From germline, CDR1 is MNHEY and CDR2 SVGAGI. General study results and limits: Compared with CD3/CD28-stimulated cells, CMV- and Gag-responding cells showed lower TCRbeta richness.

This was the immunoSEQ version 4 assay in survey mode. Profiling relied on immunoSEQ multiplex PCR, and the TCRdb table lists in-frame clones only, not all of them. The table includes more than 35,000 clones, roughly 87% detected once. The chain links TRBV6-5 to TRBJ1-1, with D possibly being TRBD1 (5 bases). This sample comprised CD4+ T cells sorted from PBMCs after roughly 20-hour stimulation, obtained from a patient who received antiretroviral therapy. This TCR was sampled from an adult man with HIV who was CMV-seropositive. DNA of the CDR3: TGTGCCAGCAGCCTGGCCGGGACGGGATTTAATGGGGCTTTCTTT. It translates to CASSLAGTGFNGAFF.